These T cell receptor beta chains were read from a single sample in a study of blood T cell repertoires in COVID-19. Assay: immunoSEQ multiplex PCR; the TCRdb copy retains only in-frame clones and omits some. Found here are 150,000 or so clones, less than 85% of them singletons; the top ten hold around 3%. The sample consisted of peripheral blood. The receptors shown here come from a woman older than 75 with acute or convalescent COVID-19. Both conserved end residues are part of each CDR3. Fields, in order: J gene, V gene, D gene, clone size, CDR3 protein, CDR3 DNA. The D gene is left open where the match is weak. Some rows mark clone size as missing; the rest say once, few, many or name a class of expanded clone.

>TRBJ2-1|TRBV28|-|-
CASSLIATSINEQFF
TGTGCCAGCAGTTTGATCGCGACTTCCATCAATGAGCAGTTCTTC
>TRBJ2-5|TRBV7-2|-|-
CASSLVEGWGETQYF
TGTGCCAGCAGCTTAGTTGAGGGTTGGGGAGAGACCCAGTACTTC
>TRBJ2-7|TRBV3-1/TRBV3-2|-|few
CASSQAGYEQYF
TGTGCCAGCAGCCAAGCGGGGTACGAGCAGTACTTC
>TRBJ2-2|TRBV12-3/TRBV12-4|-|-
CASSFGGTGELFF
TGTGCCAGCAGTTTCGGGGGTACCGGGGAGCTGTTTTTT
>TRBJ2-2|TRBV3-1/TRBV3-2|-|-
CASRTDGATGELFF
TGTGCCAGCAGGACAGACGGAGCGACCGGGGAGCTGTTTTTT
>TRBJ1-5|TRBV29-1|-|-
CSVSGSGQPQHF
TGCAGCGTTTCAGGGAGCGGGCAGCCCCAGCATTTT
>TRBJ1-3|TRBV5-1|-|-
CASSLGGAGNTIYF
TGCGCCAGCAGCTTGGGCGGGGCTGGAAACACCATATATTTT
>TRBJ1-2|TRBV11-2|-|few
CASSLQGSPLGYTF
TGTGCCAGCAGCTTACAGGGGTCCCCCCTTGGCTACACCTTC
>TRBJ2-7|TRBV4-2|TRBD2|-
CASSQVLAAYEQYF
TGTGCCAGCAGCCAAGTGCTAGCGGCCTACGAGCAGTACTTC
>TRBJ2-2|TRBV5-4|-|-
CASSRQEPGELFF
TGTGCCAGCAGCCGACAGGAGCCCGGGGAGCTGTTTTTT
>TRBJ1-4|TRBV5-3|-|-
CARSTFGSHEKLFF
TGTGCCAGAAGCACTTTCGGGAGCCATGAAAAACTGTTTTTT
>TRBJ2-2|TRBV5-1|-|-
CASTDAANTGELFF
TGCGCCAGCACAGATGCGGCGAACACCGGGGAGCTGTTTTTT
>TRBJ2-2|TRBV25-1|TRBD2|-
CASSASGTFTGELFF
TGTGCCAGCAGTGCTAGCGGGACCTTTACCGGGGAGCTGTTTTTT
>TRBJ1-4|TRBV2|-|-
CASSDVDEKLFF
TGTGCCAGCAGTGACGTTGATGAAAAACTGTTTTTT
>TRBJ2-7|TRBV6-5|-|many
CASSYSLDSSYEQYF
TGTGCCAGCAGTTACTCACTGGACAGTTCCTACGAGCAGTACTTC
>TRBJ1-5|TRBV28|TRBD1|once
CASSTRTGSGQPQHF
TGTGCCAGCAGCACACGGACAGGGTCCGGACAGCCCCAGCATTTT
>TRBJ1-2|TRBV27|TRBD1|-
CASSLFSGQGSPHVYTF
TGTGCCAGCAGTTTATTTTCGGGACAGGGGTCTCCTCATGTCTACACCTTC
>TRBJ2-7|TRBV14|-|-
CASSQIGGGLYEQYF
TGTGCCAGCAGCCAAATTGGTGGGGGCCTCTACGAGCAGTACTTC
>TRBJ1-3|TRBV5-5|-|-
CASSTLPGGNTIYF
TGTGCCAGCAGCACGCTCCCAGGGGGAAACACCATATATTTT
>TRBJ1-6|TRBV6-5|-|few
CASRLREANSPLHF
TGTGCCAGCAGGCTGAGGGAGGCCAATTCACCCCTCCACTTT
>TRBJ2-7|TRBV2|TRBD1|-
CASMTGGADEQYF
TGTGCCAGCATGACAGGGGGCGCCGACGAGCAGTACTTC
>TRBJ2-1|TRBV24-1|TRBD2|-
CATSGSLAGYNEQFF
TGTGCCACCAGTGGTTCCCTAGCGGGATACAATGAGCAGTTCTTC
>TRBJ2-7|TRBV3-1/TRBV3-2|TRBD1|-
CASSHWDRGREQYF
TGTGCCAGCAGCCACTGGGACAGGGGACGGGAGCAGTACTTC
>TRBJ2-5|TRBV3-1/TRBV3-2|TRBD1|few
CASSQRTGRETQYF
TGTGCCAGCAGCCAACGGACAGGGAGAGAGACCCAGTACTTC
>TRBJ2-7|TRBV14|TRBD2|-
CASSLLAGGSYEQYF
TGTGCCAGCAGCCTACTAGCGGGAGGCTCCTACGAGCAGTACTTC
>TRBJ1-1|TRBV27|-|-
CASSLSPGRGAEAFF
TGTGCCAGCAGTTTATCTCCAGGGCGAGGAGCTGAAGCTTTCTTT
>TRBJ1-2|TRBV28|TRBD1|-
CASSLSQGGVDGYTF
TGTGCCAGCAGTCTATCCCAGGGGGGCGTAGATGGCTACACCTTC
>TRBJ2-5|TRBV28|-|-
CASSTQVAETQYF
TGTGCCAGCAGTACACAGGTCGCCGAGACCCAGTACTTC
>TRBJ1-5|TRBV7-9|TRBD1|-
CASSYGTGGLGQPQHF
TGTGCCAGCAGCTATGGGACAGGGGGCTTGGGTCAGCCCCAGCATTTT
>TRBJ2-1|TRBV7-9|-|-
CASSSRASAPPYNEQFF
TGTGCCAGCAGCTCTCGGGCTAGCGCCCCTCCCTACAATGAGCAGTTCTTC
>TRBJ1-5|TRBV6-5|-|-
CASSPPGQPQHF
TGTGCCAGCAGCCCCCCGGGGCAGCCCCAGCATTTT
>TRBJ2-7|TRBV3-1/TRBV3-2|TRBD2|-
CASSQTSGSFGEQYF
TGTGCCAGCAGCCAAACTAGCGGGAGTTTTGGCGAGCAGTACTTC
>TRBJ1-2|TRBV30|-|-
CAWSGSNYGYTF
TGTGCCTGGAGTGGCAGTAACTATGGCTACACCTTC
>TRBJ1-4|TRBV7-9|-|-
CASSLESGEKLFF
TGTGCCAGCAGCTTAGAGTCCGGTGAAAAACTGTTTTTT
>TRBJ1-1|TRBV5-1|-|-
CASSLAGEQTEAFF
TGCGCCAGCAGCTTGGCAGGGGAACAGACTGAAGCTTTCTTT
>TRBJ2-2|TRBV18|TRBD1|-
CASSPDRGQTGELFF
TGTGCCAGCTCACCGGACAGGGGGCAAACCGGGGAGCTGTTTTTT
>TRBJ1-1|TRBV10-3|-|few
CAISASNTEAFF
TGTGCCATCAGTGCATCGAACACTGAAGCTTTCTTT
>TRBJ2-7|TRBV9|TRBD2|-
CASSVTAGGPGEQYF
TGTGCCAGCAGCGTAACAGCGGGAGGGCCAGGGGAGCAGTACTTC
>TRBJ1-1|TRBV4-2|TRBD1|-
CASSQVWTGDRGLNTEAFF
TGTGCCAGCAGCCAAGTCTGGACAGGAGATAGGGGTCTGAACACTGAAGCTTTCTTT
>TRBJ2-7|TRBV7-9|-|-
CASSTRDNSYEQYF
TGTGCCAGCAGCACAAGGGACAACTCCTACGAGCAGTACTTC
>TRBJ1-6|TRBV30|-|-
CAWSGILGSPLHF
TGTGCCTGGAGCGGGATACTGGGTTCACCCCTCCACTTT
>TRBJ1-2|TRBV28|-|-
CASSSDPPGGYTF
TGTGCCAGCAGTTCGGACCCCCCGGGAGGCTACACCTTC
>TRBJ2-7|TRBV18|TRBD2|-
CASSLRSGRLLYEQYF
TGTGCCAGCTCACTTCGCAGCGGGAGGCTCTTGTACGAGCAGTACTTC
>TRBJ2-1|TRBV5-1|TRBD1|few
CASSGGTGEHNEQFF
TGCGCCAGCAGCGGGGGGACAGGGGAGCACAATGAGCAGTTCTTC
>TRBJ2-2|TRBV28|TRBD2|-
CASRGGLAGGFSPGELFF
TGTGCCAGCAGGGGTGGACTAGCGGGAGGTTTTTCCCCCGGGGAGCTGTTTTTT
>TRBJ1-5|TRBV28|-|few
CASQTGGEGNQPQHF
TGTGCCAGCCAGACCGGGGGGGAAGGCAATCAGCCCCAGCATTTT
>TRBJ1-6|TRBV9|-|-
CASSEGRGTFNSPLHF
TGTGCCAGCAGCGAGGGGAGGGGCACCTTTAATTCACCCCTCCACTTT
>TRBJ1-2|TRBV2|-|-
CASRTDTYMGYGYTF
TGTGCCAGCAGAACGGACACGTACATGGGCTATGGCTACACCTTC
>TRBJ2-1|TRBV6-6|TRBD1|-
CASSQTGGWDEQFF
TGTGCCAGCAGTCAAACAGGGGGCTGGGATGAGCAGTTCTTC
>TRBJ2-1|TRBV6-6|TRBD2|few
CASRSGDPYNEQFF
TGTGCCAGCAGAAGCGGGGACCCCTACAATGAGCAGTTCTTC
>TRBJ1-5|TRBV28|-|-
CASSPSTVNQPQHF
TGTGCCAGCAGTCCTTCGACAGTCAATCAGCCCCAGCATTTT
>TRBJ2-2|TRBV2|TRBD2|-
CASSELLAGTGELFF
TGTGCCAGCAGTGAACTCCTAGCGGGCACCGGGGAGCTGTTTTTT
>TRBJ2-1|TRBV5-1|TRBD2|-
CASSLQTSGDWHNEQFF
TGCGCCAGCAGCTTACAGACTAGCGGGGATTGGCACAATGAGCAGTTCTTC
>TRBJ2-3|TRBV10-1|TRBD2|-
CASSEETGLAGITDTQYF
TGCGCCAGCAGTGAAGAAACGGGACTAGCGGGTATCACAGATACGCAGTATTTT
>TRBJ1-2|TRBV7-2|-|-
CASSPKGGGGHGYTF
TGTGCCAGCAGCCCCAAGGGCGGAGGAGGGCATGGCTACACCTTC